This T cell receptor (beta chain) was found in a study of cytomegalovirus exposure and HLA in healthy donors. The V segment lost 0 bases and the J segment 2 bases; nucleotides outside the gene matches: 5. Germline V gene sequence: CDR1 SGHNT, CDR2 YYREEE (reference sequence). CDR3 length: 16 amino acids. PCR was performed using 60 Vbeta and 13 Jbeta primers. Sequencing was performed with immunoSEQ multiplex PCR; in TCRdb, only in-frame clones are kept and a portion is missing. The data contain about 140,000 clones, around three quarters of them singletons. This chain links TRBV5-4 with TRBJ1-1; 9 bases are shared with TRBD1. Sample: PBMCs. The TCR originated in a young man in good health and CMV-seronegative. CDR3 amino acids: CASSLGPGQGNTEAFF. The CDR3, as DNA: TGTGCCAGCAGCTTGGGACCGGGACAGGGAAACACTGAAGCTTTCTTT.